What follows describes a single T cell receptor (beta chain). Next came a second PCR, run for 7 to 11 cycles, which used a sample-barcoded 5' primer along with a J-beta primer mix. TCRdb re-derived calls from the 5' RACE reads in MiXCR, one entry per CDR3 protein. The data hold about 760,000 distinct CDR3 sequences, with about 61% observed a single time. The data were taken from a study of blood T cells in healthy people across ages. CDR1 and CDR2 from the germline V gene are DFQATT and SNEGSKA (reference sequence). The CDR3 has 15 residues. V lost 2 bases, J lost 5 bases, and 5 bases stayed unmatched.

This sequence joins TRBV20-1 and TRBJ2-2, with 10 bases that match TRBD1. The TCR was taken from a man in his forties in good health. Sequenced material: blood. The CDR3 region has the DNA TGCAGTGCTAGAAGTCCGGACAGGGGGACCGGGGAGCTGTTTTTT. Translation gives CSARSPDRGTGELFF.